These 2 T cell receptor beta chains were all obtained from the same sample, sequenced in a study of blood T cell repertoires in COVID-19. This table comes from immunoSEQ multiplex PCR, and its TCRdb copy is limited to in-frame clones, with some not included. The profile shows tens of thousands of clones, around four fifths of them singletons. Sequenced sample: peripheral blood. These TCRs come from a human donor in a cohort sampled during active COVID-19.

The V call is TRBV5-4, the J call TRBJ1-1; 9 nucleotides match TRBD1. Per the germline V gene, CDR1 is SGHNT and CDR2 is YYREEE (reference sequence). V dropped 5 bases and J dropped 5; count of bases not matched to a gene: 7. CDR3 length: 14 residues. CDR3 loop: CASSTTGGETEAFF. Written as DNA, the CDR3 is TGTGCCAGCAGTACAACAGGGGGCGAGACTGAAGCTTTCTTT.

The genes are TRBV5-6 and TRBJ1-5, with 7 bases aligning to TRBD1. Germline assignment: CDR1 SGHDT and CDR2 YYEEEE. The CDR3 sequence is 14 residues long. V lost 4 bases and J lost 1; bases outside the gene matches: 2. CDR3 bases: TGTGCCAGCAGCCGACAGGGAAGCAATCAGCCCCAGCATTTT. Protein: CASSRQGSNQPQHF.